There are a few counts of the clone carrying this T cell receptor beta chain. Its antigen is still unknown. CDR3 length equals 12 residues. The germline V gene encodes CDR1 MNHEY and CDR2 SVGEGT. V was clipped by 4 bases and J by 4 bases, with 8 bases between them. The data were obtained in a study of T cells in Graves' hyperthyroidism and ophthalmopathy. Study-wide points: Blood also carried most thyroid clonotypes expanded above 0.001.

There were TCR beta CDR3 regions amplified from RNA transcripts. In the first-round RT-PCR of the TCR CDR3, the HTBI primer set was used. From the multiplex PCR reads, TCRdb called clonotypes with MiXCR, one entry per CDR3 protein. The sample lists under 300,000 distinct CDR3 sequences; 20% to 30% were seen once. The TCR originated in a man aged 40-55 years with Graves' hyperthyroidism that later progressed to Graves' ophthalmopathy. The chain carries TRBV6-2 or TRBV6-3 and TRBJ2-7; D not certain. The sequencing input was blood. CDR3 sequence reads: CASSWTAYEQYF. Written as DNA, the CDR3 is TGTGCCAGCAGTTGGACCGCATACGAGCAGTACTTC.